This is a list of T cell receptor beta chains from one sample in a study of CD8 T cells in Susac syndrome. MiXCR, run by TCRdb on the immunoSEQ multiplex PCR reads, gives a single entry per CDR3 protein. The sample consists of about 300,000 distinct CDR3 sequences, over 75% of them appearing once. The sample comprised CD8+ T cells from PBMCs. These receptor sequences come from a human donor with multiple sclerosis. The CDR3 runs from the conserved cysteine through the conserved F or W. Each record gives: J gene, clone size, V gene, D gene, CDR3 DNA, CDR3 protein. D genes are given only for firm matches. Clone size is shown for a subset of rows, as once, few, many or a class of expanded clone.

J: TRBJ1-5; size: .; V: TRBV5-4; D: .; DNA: TGTGCCAGCAGCCTGACCAGTTTTGGGGGCTCCAATCAGCCCCAGCATTTT; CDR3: CASSLTSFGGSNQPQHF
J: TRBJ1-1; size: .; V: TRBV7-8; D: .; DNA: TGTGCCAGCAGCTTTTTCTTGAACACTGAAGCTTTCTTT; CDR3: CASSFFLNTEAFF
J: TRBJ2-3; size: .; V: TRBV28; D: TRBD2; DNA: TGTGCCAGCAGTTCCCTCCCTACTAGCGGGAGTTCGACAGATACGCAGTATTTT; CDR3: CASSSLPTSGSSTDTQYF
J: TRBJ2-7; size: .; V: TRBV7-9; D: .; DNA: TGTGCCAGCAGCTTAAGGCAGGGAGGTTACGAGCAGTACTTC; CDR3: CASSLRQGGYEQYF
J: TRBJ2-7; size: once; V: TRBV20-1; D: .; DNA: TGCAGTGCTAGTTTTCAGCGAACTAGCTGGTACGAGCAGTACTTC; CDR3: CSASFQRTSWYEQYF
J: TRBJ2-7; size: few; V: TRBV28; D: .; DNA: TGTGCCAGCAGTTATTCGGGGGTAGAGCAGTACTTC; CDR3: CASSYSGVEQYF
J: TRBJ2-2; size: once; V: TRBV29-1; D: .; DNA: TGCAGCGTTGGACAGGCGAACACCGGGGAGCTGTTTTTT; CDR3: CSVGQANTGELFF
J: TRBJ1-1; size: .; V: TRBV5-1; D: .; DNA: TGCGCCAGCAGCTTGAAACAGACAATGAACACTGAAGCTTTCTTT; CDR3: CASSLKQTMNTEAFF
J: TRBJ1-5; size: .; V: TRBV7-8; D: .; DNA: TGTGCCAGCAGCCCTTCGGTGGGGGGCAATCAGCCCCAGCATTTT; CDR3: CASSPSVGGNQPQHF
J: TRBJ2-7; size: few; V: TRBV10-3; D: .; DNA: TGTGCCATCACCATTGACAGAAGCTCCTACGAGCAGTACTTC; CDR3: CAITIDRSSYEQYF
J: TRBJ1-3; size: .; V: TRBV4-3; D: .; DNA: TGCGCCAGCAGCCCCGGATTAAGCTCTGGAAACACCATATATTTT; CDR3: CASSPGLSSGNTIYF
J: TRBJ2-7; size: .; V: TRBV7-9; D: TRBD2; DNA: TGTGCCAGCAGCTTGCCCGCGGGGCTAGCGGCTTACGAGCAGTACTTC; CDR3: CASSLPAGLAAYEQYF
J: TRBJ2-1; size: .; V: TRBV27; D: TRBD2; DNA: TGTGCCAGCAGTTTATCCGTCTCGGGGGGCTACAATGAGCAGTTCTTC; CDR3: CASSLSVSGGYNEQFF
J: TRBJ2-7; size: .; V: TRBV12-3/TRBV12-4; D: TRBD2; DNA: TGTGCCAGCAGTTTAGCCGGGACTAGCGGTACCTACGAGCAGTACTTC; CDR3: CASSLAGTSGTYEQYF
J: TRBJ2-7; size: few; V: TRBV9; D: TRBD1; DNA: TGTGCCAGCAGCGTAGGGCAGGGGGCCAACGAGCAGTACTTC; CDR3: CASSVGQGANEQYF
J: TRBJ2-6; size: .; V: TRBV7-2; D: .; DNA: TGTGCCAGCAGCTTAGAGGGGGGGTCCGGGGCCAACGTCCTGACTTTC; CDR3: CASSLEGGSGANVLTF
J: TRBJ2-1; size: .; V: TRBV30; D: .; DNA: TGTGCCTGGGGGTCGAATGAGCAGTTCTTC; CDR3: CAWGSNEQFF
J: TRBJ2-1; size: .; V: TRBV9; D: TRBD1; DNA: TGTGCCAGCAGCGTAGTGCAGGGGGAGTACAATGAGCAGTTCTTC; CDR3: CASSVVQGEYNEQFF
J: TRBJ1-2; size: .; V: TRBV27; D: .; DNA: TGTGCCACCAACAACTTAAAGACAGGACTTAACTATGGCTACACCTTC; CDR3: CATNNLKTGLNYGYTF
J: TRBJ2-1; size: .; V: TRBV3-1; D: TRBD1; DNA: TGTGCCAGCAGCCAAGAAGGGAGTTTCGGACAGGGGTTGGATGAGCAGTTCTTC; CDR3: CASSQEGSFGQGLDEQFF
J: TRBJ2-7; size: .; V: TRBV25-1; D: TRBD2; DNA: TGTGCCAGCACTAGCGGCTACTCCTACGAGCAGTACTTC; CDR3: CASTSGYSYEQYF
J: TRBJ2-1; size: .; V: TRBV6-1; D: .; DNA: TGTGCCAGCAGCCAGAGACGCGGGACATTTACCTACAATGAGCAGTTCTTC; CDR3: CASSQRRGTFTYNEQFF
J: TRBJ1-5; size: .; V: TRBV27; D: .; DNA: TGTGCCAGCAGCTGGGACGGGGCCCTCGATCAGCCCCAGCATTTT; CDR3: CASSWDGALDQPQHF
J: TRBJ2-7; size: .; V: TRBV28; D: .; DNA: TGTGCCAGCACCCCCCAGGGTGCCTACGAGCAGTACTTC; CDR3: CASTPQGAYEQYF
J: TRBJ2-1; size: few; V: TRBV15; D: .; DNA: TGTGCCACCAGCAGCACCGGGACTCGTACTCGGAATGAGCAGTTCTTC; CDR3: CATSSTGTRTRNEQFF
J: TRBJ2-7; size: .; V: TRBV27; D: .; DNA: TGTGCCAGCAGTTTATCGGTCGCCTACGAGCAGTACTTC; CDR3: CASSLSVAYEQYF
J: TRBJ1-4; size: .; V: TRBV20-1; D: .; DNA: TGCAGTGCTAGAGATGTCGCGTATTCGAATGAAAAACTGTTTTTT; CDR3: CSARDVAYSNEKLFF
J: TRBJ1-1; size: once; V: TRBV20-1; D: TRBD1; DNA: TGCAGTGTCGATTGGCGTGGCGGACAGGGGACGACTGAAGCTTTCTTT; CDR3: CSVDWRGGQGTTEAFF